These 15 T cell receptor beta chains originate from one sample sequenced in a study of cytomegalovirus exposure and HLA in healthy donors. Primers for the PCR totalled 60 Vbeta and 13 Jbeta. Data came from immunoSEQ multiplex PCR; TCRdb stores just in-frame clones and leaves some out. The sample has over 100,000 clones; 73% are singletons. The sample was PBMCs. The receptors stem from a middle-aged man in good health and CMV-seronegative.

This clone was seen more than once but under ten times. This chain joins TRBV5-1 and TRBJ2-2; D remains ambiguous. Germline loops: CDR1 SGHRS, CDR2 YFSETQ. Trimming took 0 bases from V and 2 from J, leaving 11 bases between them. CDR3 length equals 16 residues. CDR3 in amino acids: CASSLDSVTNTGELFF. The CDR3 DNA reads as TGCGCCAGCAGCTTGGACTCTGTCACCAACACCGGGGAGCTGTTTTTT.

The V gene is TRBV18, the J gene TRBJ2-5, with D perhaps TRBD2 (5 bases). The CDR3 spans 15 residues. CDR1 is KGHSH, CDR2 LQKENI, per germline. V lost 2 bases to trimming and J lost 5 bases, with 15 bases between them. CDR3 in amino acids: CASSPGLREIETQYF. In nucleotides, the CDR3 is TGTGCCAGCTCACCAGGATTACGGGAAATCGAGACCCAGTACTTC.

CDR3 amino acids: CASSVEGAVNTEAFF. As DNA, the CDR3 is TGTGCCAGCAGTGTAGAGGGGGCTGTAAACACTGAAGCTTTCTTT. The chain links TRBV2 to TRBJ1-1; 7 bases align to TRBD1. The CDR3 runs 15 residues. Germline V gene data show CDR1 as SNHLY and CDR2 as FYNNEI. J gave up 2 bases and V 4 bases, and 7 bases lay outside the gene matches.

The rearrangement uses TRBV30 and TRBJ1-2; D is possibly TRBD1 (6 bases). V gave up 0 bases and J gave up 2 bases, with 13 bases separating them. Germline V CDR1 and CDR2: GTSNPN, SVGIG (reference sequence). This CDR3 comprises 15 residues. The CDR3 protein is CAWSVRRGANYGYTF. In nucleotides, the CDR3 is TGTGCCTGGAGTGTAAGGCGGGGGGCAAACTATGGCTACACCTTC.

The chain employs TRBV4-1 and TRBJ2-5; the D is unclear. This CDR3 comprises 15 residues. The germline CDR1 and CDR2 sequences are MGHRA and YSYEKL. Trimming cost V 1 base and J 5 bases, with 14 bases left between them. This CDR3 is CASSQVLLVFETQYF. The CDR3 DNA is TGCGCCAGCAGCCAAGTTTTGCTAGTGTTTGAGACCCAGTACTTC.

In its sample, this clone was seen a few times. DNA for the CDR3: TGTGCCAGCAGCCAAGAGGGAGACAGGACTAACTATGGCTACACCTTC. Protein product: CASSQEGDRTNYGYTF. The V call is TRBV4-2, the J call TRBJ1-2; D possibly corresponds to TRBD1 (6 bases). Germline loops: CDR1 LGHNA, CDR2 YNFKEQ. The CDR3 loop spans 16 amino acids. V was pared by 0 bases and J by 0 bases, with 11 bases between.

This clone appeared a few times. The V and J genes are TRBV5-1 and TRBJ1-5; 7 bases map to TRBD1. From germline, CDR1 is SGHRS and CDR2 YFSETQ. CDR3 length: 14 amino acids. With 3 bases clipped from V and 3 bases from J, the junction kept 3 bases outside the gene matches. Here the CDR3 DNA reads TGCGCCAGCAGCTCCGGGACAGACAATCAGCCCCAGCATTTT. Protein product: CASSSGTDNQPQHF.

This chain connects TRBV6-1 to TRBJ1-4; possible D gene TRBD1, 6 bases. The V end lost 1 base, the J end lost 5 bases, and 20 bases lay between the germline ends. The CDR3 is 18 residues long. Germline V lookup: CDR1 MNHNS, CDR2 SASEGT. The CDR3 sequence is CASSEVRGRGALNEKLFF. The CDR3 DNA reads as TGTGCCAGCAGTGAAGTTCGTGGCAGGGGAGCCCTGAATGAAAAACTGTTTTTT.

This chain uses TRBV9 with TRBJ2-2; TRBD2 matches at 8 bases. CDR1 is SGDLS and CDR2 is YYNGEE in the germline V gene. The CDR3 runs 18 residues. J lost 9 bases, V lost 0 bases, and 16 bases had no gene match. The DNA for the CDR3 is TGTGCCAGCAGCGTAGCTACGTCGTGGCGGGGGGCCGAAAGGGAGCTGTTTTTT. It codes for CASSVATSWRGAERELFF.

V is TRBV7-2 and J is TRBJ2-2; 9 bases are a match to TRBD2. This CDR3 has 17 amino acids. The V segment lost 2 bases and the J segment 2 bases; nucleotides outside the gene matches: 6. Germline CDR1 reads SGHTA; CDR2 reads FQGNSA. CDR3 in amino acids: CASSLPAGGPNTGELFF. CDR3 bases: TGTGCCAGCAGCTTACCGGCGGGGGGGCCTAACACCGGGGAGCTGTTTTTT. Using reference TRBV7-2 and TRBJ2-2 for the parts outside the CDR3, the full variable domain is GAGVSQSPSNKVTEKGKDVELRCDPISGHTALYWYRQSLGQGLEFLIYFQGNSAPDKSGLPSDRFSAERTGGSVSTLTIQRTQQEDSAVYLCASSLPAGGPNTGELFFGEGSRLTVL.

The rearrangement links TRBV5-8 to TRBJ1-3; D remains ambiguous. V lost 4 bases to trimming and J lost 6 bases, with 8 bases between them. The CDR3 extends over 12 amino acids. Germline V gene sequence: CDR1 SGHTS, CDR2 YDEGEE. The CDR3 region has the DNA TGTGCCAGCAGCCCAAGAGTAAACACCATATATTTT. Its protein product is CASSPRVNTIYF.

This clone showed up just a few times. The chain couples TRBV2 to TRBJ1-5, with 8 bases identical to TRBD1. The CDR3 is made up of 15 amino acids. From germline, CDR1 is SNHLY and CDR2 FYNNEI. The V segment lost 6 bases and the J segment 2 bases; nucleotides outside the gene matches: 6. CDR3 region: CASSVDRGGNQPQHF. DNA for the CDR3: TGTGCCAGCAGCGTTGACAGGGGAGGCAATCAGCCCCAGCATTTT.

The CDR3 DNA follows: TGTGCCTGGAGTGTACTGGCCCCGGGGACCCAGTACTTC. Its protein is CAWSVLAPGTQYF. The gene calls are TRBV30 and TRBJ2-5; the D is unclear. V was clipped by 0 bases and J by 7 bases, with 12 bases between them. The CDR3 extends over 13 amino acids. From germline, CDR1 is GTSNPN and CDR2 SVGIG (reference sequence).

The chain is built from TRBV19 and TRBJ2-7; 9 bases line up with TRBD2. Looked up from germline, CDR1 is LNHDA and CDR2 is SQIVND (reference sequence). CDR3 length: 14 amino acids. Losses at the gene ends were 5 bases for V and 0 bases for J; bases not matched to a gene: 2. In DNA form, the CDR3 reads TGTGCCAGTAGTTTTAGCGGGGGCTCCTACGAGCAGTACTTC. Protein product: CASSFSGGSYEQYF.

The V call is TRBV4-1, the J call TRBJ2-7, with 8 nucleotides matching TRBD2. Germline V gene data show CDR1 as MGHRA and CDR2 as YSYEKL. V was clipped by 3 bases and J by 3 bases; unmatched bases: 4. This CDR3 contains 14 residues. The DNA for the CDR3 is TGCGCCAGCAGCCAGGGGGCGGGGGGCTACGAGCAGTACTTC. Translation: CASSQGAGGYEQYF.